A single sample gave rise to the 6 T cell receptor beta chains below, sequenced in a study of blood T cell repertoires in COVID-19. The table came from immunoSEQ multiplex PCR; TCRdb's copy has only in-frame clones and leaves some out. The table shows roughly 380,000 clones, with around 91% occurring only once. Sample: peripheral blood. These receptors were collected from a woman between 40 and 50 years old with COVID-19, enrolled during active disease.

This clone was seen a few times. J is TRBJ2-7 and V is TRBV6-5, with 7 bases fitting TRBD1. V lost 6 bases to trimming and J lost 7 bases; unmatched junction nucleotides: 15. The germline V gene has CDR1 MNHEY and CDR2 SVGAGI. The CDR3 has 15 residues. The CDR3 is CASRRQGRDSREQYF. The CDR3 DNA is TGTGCCAGCAGGCGACAGGGAAGGGATTCCCGGGAGCAGTACTTC.

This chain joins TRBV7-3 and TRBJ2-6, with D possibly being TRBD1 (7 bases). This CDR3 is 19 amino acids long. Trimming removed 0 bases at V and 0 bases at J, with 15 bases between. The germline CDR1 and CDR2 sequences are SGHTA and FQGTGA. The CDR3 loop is CASSLTGRGVSSGANVLTF. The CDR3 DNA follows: TGTGCCAGCAGCTTAACGGGCAGGGGGGTCTCCTCTGGGGCCAACGTCCTGACTTTC.

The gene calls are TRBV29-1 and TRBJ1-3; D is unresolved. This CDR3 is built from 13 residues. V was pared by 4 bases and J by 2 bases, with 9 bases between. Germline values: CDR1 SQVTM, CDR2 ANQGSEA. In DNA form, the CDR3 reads TGCAGCGTTGGTCAGTCCCCTGGAAACACCATATATTTT. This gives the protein CSVGQSPGNTIYF.

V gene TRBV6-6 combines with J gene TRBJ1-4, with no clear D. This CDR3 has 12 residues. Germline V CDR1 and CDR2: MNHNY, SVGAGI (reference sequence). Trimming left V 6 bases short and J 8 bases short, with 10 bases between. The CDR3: CASRSGSEKLFF. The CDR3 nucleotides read TGTGCCAGCAGGTCCGGTAGCGAAAAACTGTTTTTT.

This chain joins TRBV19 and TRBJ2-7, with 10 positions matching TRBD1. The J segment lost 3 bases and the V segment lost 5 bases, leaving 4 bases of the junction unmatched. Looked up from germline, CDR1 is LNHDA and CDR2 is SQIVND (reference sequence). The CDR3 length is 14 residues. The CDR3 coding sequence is TGTGCCAGTAGTGTGACAGGGGGCTTCTACGAGCAGTACTTC. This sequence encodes CASSVTGGFYEQYF.

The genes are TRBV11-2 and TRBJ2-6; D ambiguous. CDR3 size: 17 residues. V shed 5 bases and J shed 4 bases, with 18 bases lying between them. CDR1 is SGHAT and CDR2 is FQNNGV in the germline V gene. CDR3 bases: TGTGCCAGCAGCCCACTCCCGCCATTCCTGGGGGCCAACGTCCTGACTTTC. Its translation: CASSPLPPFLGANVLTF. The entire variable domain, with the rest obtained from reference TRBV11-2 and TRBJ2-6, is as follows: EAGVAQSPRYKIIEKRQSVAFWCNPISGHATLYWYQQILGQGPKLLIQFQNNGVVDDSQLPKDRFSAERLKGVDSTLKIQPAKLEDSAVYLCASSPLPPFLGANVLTFGAGSRLTVL.